Listed here is a single T cell receptor (beta chain). The sample comes from a study of blood T cell repertoires in COVID-19. TCRdb's table, derived via immunoSEQ multiplex PCR, lists solely in-frame clones and lacks some. This table holds 150,000 or so clones, under 90% found once. The CDR3 is made up of 17 amino acids. Deletions cut 1 base from V and 5 bases from J, with 17 bases between. Germline CDR1 MGHRA, CDR2 YSYEKL. The chain employs TRBV4-1 and TRBJ2-2, with D tentatively TRBD1 (6 bases). The receptor's source is a human donor in a cohort sampled during active COVID-19. Specimen: peripheral blood. CDR3: CASSQVLAGVPTGELFF. The CDR3 nucleotides are TGCGCCAGCAGCCAAGTATTGGCAGGGGTACCTACCGGGGAGCTGTTTTTT.